This record concerns one TCR beta chain sequence. The data originate from a study of human T cells and chemical hapten exposure. TCRdb passed the RACE reads through MiXCR, listing each CDR3 protein once. The table has about 380,000 distinct CDR3 sequences, less than 6.5% seen once; the top ten hold just over 2.5%. V lost 6 bases to trimming and J lost 5 bases, with 19 bases between them. CDR3 length: 15 amino acids. Germline values: CDR1 ENHRY, CDR2 SYGVKD. Time point given: pre-sensitization, week 0. Treatment denoted: therapeutic diphenylcyclopropenone sensitization with weekly scalp DPC. V usage is TRBV10-3 and J usage is TRBJ1-1; a weak D match, TRBD1 (6 bases). Here the sequenced sample was whole blood, taken in connection with sensitization to the hapten diphenylcyclopropenone (DPC). This clonotype was sampled from a woman aged 45-65 years with alopecia areata. Some clones in this sample may be carry-over from other donors' samples. The CDR3, as DNA: TGTGCCATCAGAGCCTACAGGGATAGAGAAACTGAAGCTTTCTTT. Translating it yields CAIRAYRDRETEAFF.